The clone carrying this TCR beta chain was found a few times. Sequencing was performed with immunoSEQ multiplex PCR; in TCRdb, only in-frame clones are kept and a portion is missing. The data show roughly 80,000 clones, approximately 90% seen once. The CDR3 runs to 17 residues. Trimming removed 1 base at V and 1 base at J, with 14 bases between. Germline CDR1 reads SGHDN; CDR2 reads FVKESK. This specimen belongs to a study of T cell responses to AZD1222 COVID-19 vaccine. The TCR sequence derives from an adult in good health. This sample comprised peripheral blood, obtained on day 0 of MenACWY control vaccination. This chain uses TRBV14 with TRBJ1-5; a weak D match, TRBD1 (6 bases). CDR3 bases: TGTGCCAGCAGCCAAGGGGAACAGGGAGGGAGCAATCAGCCCCAGCATTTT. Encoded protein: CASSQGEQGGSNQPQHF.